This TCR beta chain was captured by sequencing in a study of beta chain features in type 1 diabetes. Study-level information: Similarity in age, gender and cell yields was seen between patients and healthy donors. Overall study findings and caveats: Patients and controls would share equally any PCR tilt toward shorter templates. A moderate, significant TCRB CDR3 shortening appeared in type 1 diabetes across four CD4+ subsets.

Cell sorting via CD45RO/CCR7/CD25/CD127/CD95/CD27 was performed to obtain CD4+ naive, central memory, regulatory and stem cell-like memory cells. What was sequenced were expressed TCRB transcripts, since all of the isolated RNA had been reverse transcribed. Sequencing was performed with immunoSEQ multiplex PCR; in TCRdb, only in-frame clones are kept and a portion is missing. The table shows about 640,000 clones, with under 15% occurring only once. CDR1 SGHRS and CDR2 YFSETQ come from the germline V gene. Trimming stripped 1 base from V and 2 bases from J, with 11 bases between. The CDR3 sequence is 15 residues long. This clone was seen a handful of times. No antigen is known for it.

V and J are TRBV5-1 and TRBJ2-3; D is unresolved. The receptor's source is a man aged 30 to 45 with type 1 diabetes. Source material: naive CD4+ T cells from blood. In nucleotides, the CDR3 is TGCGCCAGCAGCTTGAACGGGCCGGACACAGATACGCAGTATTTT. It is translated as CASSLNGPDTDTQYF.